This T cell receptor beta chain appears in the sequencing data of a study of T-cell reconstitution after alpha-beta-depleted transplantation in children. In its sample, this clonotype was seen a few times. Trimming pared 3 bases from V and 3 bases from J, leaving 11 bases between. CDR3 length: 14 residues. Looked up from germline, CDR1 is MNHEY and CDR2 is SMNVEV (reference sequence). Preparation of the TCRbeta library involved a method that used unique molecular identifiers. TCRdb ran MiXCR on the PCR reads and lists one entry per CDR3 protein. The sample lists over 550,000 distinct CDR3 sequences, about 10% occurring once.

The TCR originated in a human donor who donated a stem cell graft to a child with acute myeloid leukemia. J is TRBJ1-2 and V is TRBV27, with D possibly TRBD1 on 5 matching bases. The specimen was PBMCs from the stem cell graft donor, collected from the stem cell graft. The CDR3 sequence is CASSFGIGDYGYTF. As DNA, the CDR3 is TGTGCCAGCAGTTTTGGTATAGGGGACTATGGCTACACCTTC.